This T cell receptor (delta chain) appears in the sequencing data of a study of Vδ1+ human thymocytes. General observations from the study: Unlike peripheral blood Vdelta1+ controls, thymic delta-chain sequences included around 18% Vdelta2 and few Vdelta3. In the thymus, TRG and TRD repertoires looked highly polyclonal with Gaussian CDR3 lengths. Donors shared many TRG clonotypes but few TRD clonotypes. Bulk data may be misread because of unexpected Vdelta2 sequences.

In its sample, this clone was seen a few times. Antigen unknown. Germline V CDR1 and CDR2: TSWWSYY, QGS. Unmatched junction bases numbered 26, after V lost 2 bases and J lost 0 bases. The CDR3 spans 24 residues. RNA was extracted from the cells and then reverse transcribed. Multiplex PCR used pooled V-gene forward primers and a constant-region reverse primer to amplify CDR3s. TCRdb re-identified clones in the multiplex PCR reads via CATT. Among roughly 25,000 delta-chain clones listed, about 7.4% were seen once. The TCR originated in a girl in the first two years of life who had congenital heart surgery. This chain connects TRDV1 to TRDJ1; 11 nucleotides align to TRDD3. Sample: Vdelta1+ gamma-delta thymocytes from the thymus. The subset denotes: FACS-sorted CD3+ TCRalphabeta- TCRVdelta1+ TCRVdelta2- thymocytes. The DNA for the CDR3 is TGTGCTCTTGGGGAAGTGATTGGGGACTACGGCCGTCACTGGGGGATATCGGACACCGATAAACTCATCTTT. This translates into CALGEVIGDYGRHWGISDTDKLIF.